Below are 17 T cell receptor beta chains sequenced from a single sample in a study of T cell repertoires in cytomegalovirus infection. TCRdb passed the reads through MiXCR, listing each CDR3 protein once. Of 550,000 to 850,000 distinct CDR3 sequences listed, about 33% are singletons. Their specific antigens are unknown. Specimen: cultured PBMCs, collected from culture after CMV antigen stimulation. Receptors originate from a human donor in good health (CMV status not recorded). Some clones in this sample may be carry-over from other donors' samples.

The CDR3: CSARNPRGGEQFF. In DNA form, the CDR3 reads TGCAGTGCTAGAAATCCTAGGGGGGGTGAGCAGTTCTTC. The J gene is TRBJ2-1, the V gene TRBV20-1, with a tentative D call TRBD2 (7 bases). This CDR3 contains 13 residues. The V gene's germline CDR1 is DFQATT and CDR2 SNEGSKA (reference sequence). Trimming stripped 2 bases from V and 9 bases from J, with 14 bases between.

The chain recombines TRBV7-2 with TRBJ1-6; D gene unclear. The germline V gene has CDR1 SGHTA and CDR2 FQGNSA. The V and J ends lost 5 bases and 6 bases respectively, with 17 bases between them. CDR3 length equals 16 residues. CDR3 loop: CASSPPGGQVNSPLHF. CDR3 DNA: TGTGCCAGCAGCCCCCCGGGTGGGCAGGTTAATTCACCCCTCCACTTT.

The V gene is TRBV4-1, the J gene TRBJ2-1; D is perhaps TRBD1 or TRBD2 (6 bases each). The germline V gene encodes CDR1 MGHRA and CDR2 YSYEKL. This CDR3 comprises 16 residues. Trimming shortened V by 4 bases and J by 8 bases, and 21 bases separated the two germline ends. The CDR3 spells CASSLSGAQRADEQFF. CDR3 DNA sequence: TGCGCCAGCAGCCTATCGGGGGCCCAACGAGCTGATGAGCAGTTCTTC.

The chain links TRBV5-4 to TRBJ2-2; D is ambiguous. Trimming removed 2 bases from V and 6 bases from J, with 14 bases in between. Germline values: CDR1 SGHNT, CDR2 YYREEE (reference sequence). The CDR3 is 15 residues long. The DNA of the CDR3 is TGTGCCAGCAGCTTACAAAACGCCGGTGCCGGGGAGCTGTTTTTT. It codes for CASSLQNAGAGELFF.

This clonotype has more than one count but fewer than ten. CDR3 loop: CASSMRRDREQFF. CDR3 DNA: TGTGCCAGTAGTATGCGGCGGGACCGTGAGCAGTTCTTC. The J gene is TRBJ2-1, the V gene TRBV19, with D perhaps matching TRBD2 (6 bases). The germline V gene has CDR1 LNHDA and CDR2 SQIVND (reference sequence). Trimming took off 3 bases at V and 9 bases at J, with 12 bases between the two ends. This CDR3 is built from 13 residues.

This clonotype has just a few counts. This chain links TRBV6-2 or TRBV6-3 with TRBJ2-3, with 8 bases fitting TRBD1. J lost 3 bases, V lost 6 bases, and 5 bases had no gene match. CDR3 length equals 14 residues. CDR1 is MNHEY, CDR2 SVGEGT, per germline. Here the CDR3 DNA reads TGTGCCAGCAGAAGACAGGGGACTACAGATACGCAGTATTTT. Its protein is CASRRQGTTDTQYF.

This clonotype was observed a handful of times. The rearrangement joins TRBV29-1 to TRBJ2-7; 7 bases map to TRBD1. This CDR3 is 13 amino acids long. V dropped 4 bases and J dropped 1; count of bases not matched to a gene: 4. Germline V gene data show CDR1 as SQVTM and CDR2 as ANQGSEA. The CDR3 nucleotides are TGCAGCGTTGCCGACAGGGTGTCCTACGAGCAGTACTTC. As protein: CSVADRVSYEQYF.

The chain combines TRBV6-8 with TRBJ1-1; 7 bases are a match to TRBD1. The CDR3 runs 14 residues. The junction had 8 bases not matched to a gene; V was cut back by 2 bases and J by 8 bases. Per germline, CDR1 MNHGY and CDR2 SAAAGT. The CDR3 sequence: CASSYPSGDSEAFF. The CDR3 DNA follows: TGTGCCAGCAGTTACCCGTCCGGGGACAGCGAAGCTTTCTTT.

This rearrangement joins TRBV10-2 to TRBJ2-3; D perhaps matches TRBD2 (6 bases). Between the trimmed V and J ends, which lost 8 bases and 1 base, there was a span of 16 bases. CDR1 WSHSY and CDR2 SAAADI come from the germline V gene. This CDR3 has 15 residues. The CDR3 protein is CASDSRLEGTDTQYF. In DNA form, the CDR3 reads TGCGCCAGCGACAGTCGACTAGAGGGCACAGATACGCAGTATTTT.

V is TRBV11-1 and J is TRBJ2-1; TRBD2 agrees at 10 bases. The junction had 8 bases not matched to a gene; V was cut back by 4 bases and J by 5 bases. CDR3 length equals 16 residues. Per the germline V gene, CDR1 is SGHAT and CDR2 is FQDESV (reference sequence). This CDR3 reads CASSSSLAGLNNEQFF. The DNA of the CDR3 is TGTGCCAGCAGCTCTTCACTAGCGGGACTAAACAATGAGCAGTTCTTC.

V gene TRBV18 combines with J gene TRBJ1-1; possible D gene TRBD1, 6 bases. Germline lookup yields CDR1 KGHSH and CDR2 LQKENI. CDR3 length equals 15 residues. V was clipped by 3 bases and J by 4 bases, with 15 bases between them. The CDR3: CASSPLGRGGTEAFF. CDR3 DNA: TGTGCCAGCTCACCCCTGGGGAGGGGGGGCACTGAAGCTTTCTTT.

The chain uses TRBV7-2 and TRBJ2-7; 9 nucleotides line up with TRBD1. V trimming: 4 bases; J trimming: 7 bases; junction bases outside the gene matches: 17. The CDR3 extends over 17 amino acids. Per the germline V gene, CDR1 is SGHTA and CDR2 is FQGNSA. The CDR3 sequence: CASSSPMPGQGIREQYF. The CDR3, as DNA: TGTGCCAGCAGCTCCCCGATGCCGGGACAGGGTATTCGGGAGCAGTACTTC.

The chain couples TRBV28 to TRBJ1-5, with D uncertain. The CDR3 totals 13 residues. Looked up from germline, CDR1 is MDHEN and CDR2 is SYDVKM. V gave up 4 bases and J gave up 5 bases, with 9 bases separating them. This chain's CDR3 is CASSWTPDQPQHF. The DNA of the CDR3 is TGTGCCAGCAGTTGGACTCCGGATCAGCCCCAGCATTTT.

The rearrangement links TRBV6-6 to TRBJ1-3; D is undetermined. Per the germline V gene, CDR1 is MNHNY and CDR2 is SVGAGI (reference sequence). This CDR3 has 15 amino acids. Trimming took off 6 bases at V and 0 bases at J, with 12 bases between the two ends. CDR3 sequence: CASSQRSGSGNTIYF. In DNA form, the CDR3 reads TGTGCCAGCAGCCAAAGGAGCGGCTCTGGAAACACCATATATTTT.

The chain couples TRBV20-1 to TRBJ2-3, with D uncertain. Trimming removed 1 base from V and 5 bases from J, with 13 bases in between. The CDR3 sequence is 14 residues long. The V gene's germline CDR1 is DFQATT and CDR2 SNEGSKA (reference sequence). The CDR3 bases are TGCAGTGCTAGAGGGCCACGGGTGGGAGATACGCAGTATTTT. It codes for CSARGPRVGDTQYF.

For the CDR3, the DNA is TGCAGTGCCCCCCAGGGGAAAGGGGCCTATGGCTACACCTTC. This sequence encodes CSAPQGKGAYGYTF. This sequence joins TRBV20-1 and TRBJ1-2, with D possibly TRBD1 on 6 matching bases. The CDR3 is made up of 14 amino acids. Between the trimmed V and J ends, which lost 6 bases and 4 bases, there was a span of 18 bases. Germline CDR1 is DFQATT and CDR2 is SNEGSKA (reference sequence).

CDR3 sequence (DNA): TGTGCCACCAGCAGGGGAAACTGGGGGTTTAACTCCTACGAGCAGTACTTC. Translating gives CATSRGNWGFNSYEQYF. The chain carries TRBV15 and TRBJ2-7, with D possibly called TRBD1 or TRBD2 (5 bases each). CDR3 length: 17 amino acids. The germline gives CDR1 LNHNV, CDR2 YYDKDF (reference sequence). V gave up 3 bases and J gave up 0 bases, with 18 bases separating them.